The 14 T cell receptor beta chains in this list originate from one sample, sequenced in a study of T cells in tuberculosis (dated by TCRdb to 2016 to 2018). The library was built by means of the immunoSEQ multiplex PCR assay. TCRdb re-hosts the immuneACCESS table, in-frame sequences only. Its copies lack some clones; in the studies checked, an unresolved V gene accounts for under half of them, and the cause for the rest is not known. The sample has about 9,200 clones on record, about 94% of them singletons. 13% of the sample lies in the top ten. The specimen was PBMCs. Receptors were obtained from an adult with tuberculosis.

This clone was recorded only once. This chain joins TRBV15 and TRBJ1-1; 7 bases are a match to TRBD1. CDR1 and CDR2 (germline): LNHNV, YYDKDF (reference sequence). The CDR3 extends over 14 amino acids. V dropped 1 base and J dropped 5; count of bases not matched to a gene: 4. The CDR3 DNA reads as TGTGCCACCAGCAGAGTACAGGGGTGGACTGAAGCTTTCTTT. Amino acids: CATSRVQGWTEAFF.

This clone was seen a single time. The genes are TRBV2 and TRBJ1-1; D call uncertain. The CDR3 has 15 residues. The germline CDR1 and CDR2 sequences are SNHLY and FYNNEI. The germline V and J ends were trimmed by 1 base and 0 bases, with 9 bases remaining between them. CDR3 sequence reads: CASSEEADLNTEAFF. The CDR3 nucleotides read TGTGCCAGCAGTGAAGAGGCAGACTTGAACACTGAAGCTTTCTTT.

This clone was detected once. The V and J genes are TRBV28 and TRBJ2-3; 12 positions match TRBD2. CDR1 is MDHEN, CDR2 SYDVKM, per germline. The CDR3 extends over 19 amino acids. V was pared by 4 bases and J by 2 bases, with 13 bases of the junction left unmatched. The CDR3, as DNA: TGTGCCAGCAGTTCCCATACCCCGACTAGCGGGGGATCCACAGATACGCAGTATTTT. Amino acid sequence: CASSSHTPTSGGSTDTQYF.

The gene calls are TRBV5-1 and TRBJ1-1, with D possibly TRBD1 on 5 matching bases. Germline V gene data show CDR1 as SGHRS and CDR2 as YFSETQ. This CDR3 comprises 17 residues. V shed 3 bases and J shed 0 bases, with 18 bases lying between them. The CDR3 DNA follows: TGCGCCAGCAGCTCCCTCCAAGGGGATGGCATGAACACTGAAGCTTTCTTT. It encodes CASSSLQGDGMNTEAFF.

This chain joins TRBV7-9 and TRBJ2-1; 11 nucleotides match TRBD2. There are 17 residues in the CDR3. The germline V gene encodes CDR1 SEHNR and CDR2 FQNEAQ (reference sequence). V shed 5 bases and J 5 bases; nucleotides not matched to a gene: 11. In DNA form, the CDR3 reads TGTGCCAGCAGCATCCCAGGAGGGACTAGCGGTCACAATGAGCAGTTCTTC. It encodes CASSIPGGTSGHNEQFF.

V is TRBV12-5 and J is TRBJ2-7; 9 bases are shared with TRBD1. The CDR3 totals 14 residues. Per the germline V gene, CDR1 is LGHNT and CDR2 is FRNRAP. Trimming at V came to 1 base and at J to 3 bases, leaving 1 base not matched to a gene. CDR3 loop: CASGLGQGGYEQYF. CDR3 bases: TGTGCTAGTGGTTTGGGACAGGGGGGCTACGAGCAGTACTTC.

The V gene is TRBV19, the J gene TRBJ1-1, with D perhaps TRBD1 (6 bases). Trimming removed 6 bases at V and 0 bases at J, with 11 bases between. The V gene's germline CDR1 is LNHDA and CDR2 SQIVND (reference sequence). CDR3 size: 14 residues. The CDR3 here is CASRSQGLNTEAFF. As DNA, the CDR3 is TGTGCCAGTAGATCACAGGGCCTGAACACTGAAGCTTTCTTT.

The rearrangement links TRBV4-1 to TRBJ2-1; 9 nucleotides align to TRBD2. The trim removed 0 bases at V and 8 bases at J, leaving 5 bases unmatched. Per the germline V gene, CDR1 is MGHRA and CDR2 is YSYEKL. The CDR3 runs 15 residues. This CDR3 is CASSQDRGGGDEQFF. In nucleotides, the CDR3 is TGCGCCAGCAGCCAAGATCGAGGCGGGGGGGATGAGCAGTTCTTC.

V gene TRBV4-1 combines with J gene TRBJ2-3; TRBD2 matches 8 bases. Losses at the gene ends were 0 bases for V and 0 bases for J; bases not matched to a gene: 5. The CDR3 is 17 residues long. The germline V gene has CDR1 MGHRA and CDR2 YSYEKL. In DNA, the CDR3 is TGCGCCAGCAGCCAAGACTTAGCGGGACCAAGCACAGATACGCAGTATTTT. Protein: CASSQDLAGPSTDTQYF.

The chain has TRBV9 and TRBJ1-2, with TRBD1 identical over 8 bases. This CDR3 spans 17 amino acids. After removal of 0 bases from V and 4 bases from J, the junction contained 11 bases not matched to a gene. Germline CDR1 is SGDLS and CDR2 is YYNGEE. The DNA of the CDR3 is TGTGCCAGCAGCGTAGGTTCCCGTGGGACAGGTCCCTATGGCTACACCTTC. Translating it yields CASSVGSRGTGPYGYTF.

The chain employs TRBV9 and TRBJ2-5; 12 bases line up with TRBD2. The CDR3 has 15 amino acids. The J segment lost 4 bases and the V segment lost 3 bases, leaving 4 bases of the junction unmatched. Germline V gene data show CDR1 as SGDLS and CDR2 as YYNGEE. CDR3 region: CASSASGGARETQYF. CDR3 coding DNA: TGTGCCAGCAGCGCTAGCGGGGGGGCCCGAGAGACCCAGTACTTC.

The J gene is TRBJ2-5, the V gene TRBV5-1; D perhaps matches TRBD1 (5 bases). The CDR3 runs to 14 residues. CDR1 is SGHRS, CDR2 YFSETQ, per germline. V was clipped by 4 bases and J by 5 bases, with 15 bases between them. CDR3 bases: TGCGCCAGCAGCCAGGGCCTCCCTGGGGAGACCCAGTACTTC. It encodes CASSQGLPGETQYF.

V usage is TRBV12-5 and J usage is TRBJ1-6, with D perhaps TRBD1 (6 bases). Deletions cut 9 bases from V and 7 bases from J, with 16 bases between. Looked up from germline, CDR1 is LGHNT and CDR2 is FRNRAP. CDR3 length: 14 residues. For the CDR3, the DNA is TGTGCTAGGCCCCACAGGGACGAAAATTCACCCCTCCACTTT. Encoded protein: CARPHRDENSPLHF.

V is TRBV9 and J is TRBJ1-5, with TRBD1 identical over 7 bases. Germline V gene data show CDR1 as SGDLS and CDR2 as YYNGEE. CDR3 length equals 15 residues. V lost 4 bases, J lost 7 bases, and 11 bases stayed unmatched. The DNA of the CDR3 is TGTGCCAGCAGCAGACAGGGAGACCCAAAACAGCCCCAGCATTTT. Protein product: CASSRQGDPKQPQHF.